Presented here are 9 T cell receptor beta chains from one specimen sequenced in a study of shared clonotypes between healthy human individuals. Clones were sequenced by immunoSEQ multiplex PCR, and TCRdb holds only the in-frame ones, with some missing. The sample has 900,000 to 1,200,000 clones; 70% to 80% are singletons. Sequences were obtained from memory CD4+ T cells from PBMCs. Subset defined: CD45RA-negative fraction. The source is a man aged 18 to 35 in good health. Some clones in this sample may be carry-over from other donors' samples.

This chain connects TRBV5-1 to TRBJ1-4, with TRBD1 as a possible D gene (6 bases). The CDR3 is 12 amino acids. V was clipped by 7 bases and J by 4 bases, with 8 bases between them. Germline lookup yields CDR1 SGHRS and CDR2 YFSETQ. The CDR3 DNA reads as TGCGCCAGCCGGACAGATAATGAAAAACTGTTTTTT. Encoded protein: CASRTDNEKLFF. Supplemented by reference TRBV5-1 and TRBJ1-4, the full variable domain reads KAGVTQTPRYLIKTRGQQVTLSCSPISGHRSVSWYQQTPGQGLQFLFEYFSETQRNKGNFPGRFSGRQFSNSRSEMNVSTLELGDSALYLCASRTDNEKLFFGSGTQLSVL.

This sequence joins TRBV7-8 and TRBJ1-2; D unclear. This CDR3 has 14 residues. In germline, CDR1 is SGHVS, CDR2 FQNEAQ. With 3 bases removed from V and 4 bases from J, the gap between germline ends came to 12 bases. DNA of the CDR3: TGTGCCAGCAGCTTGGGTCGGGCCTCCTATGGCTACACCTTC. Its protein is CASSLGRASYGYTF.

The rearrangement uses TRBV5-4 and TRBJ1-1; D is unresolved. This CDR3 contains 14 residues. From germline, CDR1 is SGHNT and CDR2 YYREEE (reference sequence). Trimming took 1 base from V and 4 from J, leaving 11 bases between them. The CDR3 is CASSLRHPITEAFF. DNA of the CDR3: TGTGCCAGCAGCTTGAGGCATCCGATCACTGAAGCTTTCTTT. The full variable domain, completed using reference TRBV5-4 and TRBJ1-1, is ETGVTQSPTHLIKTRGQQVTLRCSSQSGHNTVSWYQQALGQGPQFIFQYYREEENGRGNFPPRFSGLQFPNYSSELNVNALELDDSALYLCASSLRHPITEAFFGQGTRLTVV.

This clone was counted a few times. The chain couples TRBV7-7 to TRBJ2-1; tentatively, D is TRBD1 or TRBD2 (6 bases each). CDR3 size: 13 residues. The ends were cut back, 6 bases at V and 9 bases at J, with 15 bases in the middle. Germline lookup yields CDR1 SSHAT and CDR2 FNYEAQ (reference sequence). The CDR3 bases are TGTGCCAGCAGTCAAGAGGGGGGAGGTGAGCAGTTCTTC. Amino acid sequence: CASSQEGGGEQFF.

The V and J genes are TRBV7-9 and TRBJ1-1; D remains unclear. The V end was cut by 5 bases, the J end by 4 bases, with 17 bases between. This CDR3 comprises 15 residues. Looked up from germline, CDR1 is SEHNR and CDR2 is FQNEAQ (reference sequence). CDR3 residues: CASSPPASLLTEAFF. The DNA of the CDR3 is TGTGCCAGCAGCCCCCCGGCGAGTCTGCTCACTGAAGCTTTCTTT.

Worth noting for this clone: One end of the junction does not line up with germline, which may come from a read error. The V and J genes are TRBV7-9 and TRBJ2-3; TRBD1 matches 8 bases. CDR3 size: 15 residues. The germline CDR1 and CDR2 sequences are SEHNR and FQNEAQ (reference sequence). CDR3 in amino acids: CASSLGQGQADTQYF. CDR3 nucleotide sequence: TGTGCCAGCAGTTTAGGACAGGGTCAGGCAGATACGCAGTATTTT.

This sequence joins TRBV4-1 and TRBJ2-7, with 7 bases that match TRBD2. Germline V gene sequence: CDR1 MGHRA, CDR2 YSYEKL. V lost 4 bases, J lost 3 bases, and 6 bases stayed unmatched. This CDR3 has 14 residues. CDR3 nucleotides: TGCGCCAGCAGCCGGACTAGTGAGGTCTACGAGCAGTACTTC. Translated: CASSRTSEVYEQYF.

The rearrangement uses TRBV5-6 and TRBJ2-2; maybe TRBD1 (6 bases). Per germline, CDR1 SGHDT and CDR2 YYEEEE. Trimming removed 4 bases from V and 7 bases from J, with 26 bases in between. The CDR3 is 18 residues long. CDR3 coding DNA: TGTGCCAGCAGCCTGAACCCCAGAAAACAGGGATTCAGCGGGGAGCTGTTTTTT. This sequence encodes CASSLNPRKQGFSGELFF.

The J gene is TRBJ1-5, the V gene TRBV6-1, with D unclear. Germline CDR1 reads MNHNS; CDR2 reads SASEGT. V was pared by 7 bases and J by 4 bases, with 17 bases between. This CDR3 contains 15 residues. The CDR3 sequence is CASKMIQLVNQPQHF. The CDR3 coding sequence is TGTGCCAGCAAAATGATACAGTTGGTTAATCAGCCCCAGCATTTT.